The rows below give T cell receptor beta chains drawn from one sample of a study of shared clonotypes between healthy human individuals. The assay was immunoSEQ multiplex PCR, and TCRdb's table has in-frame clones only and misses some. Here the sample spans roughly 660,000 clones, 90% being singletons. The sample was memory CD8+ T cells from PBMCs. These receptors were obtained from a man aged 18 to 29 in good health. Some clones in this sample may be carry-over from other donors' samples. Both conserved end residues are trimmed from each CDR3.

j_call v_call cdr3_aa
TRBJ1-6 TRBV28 ASSSDSLVAGPLH
TRBJ2-7 TRBV7-9 ASSEVSYEQY
TRBJ2-3 TRBV7-2 ASSPAARDTQY
TRBJ1-4 TRBV7-9 ASSPAGGEDEKLF
TRBJ2-5 TRBV6-1 ASSEEWGTSGGMETQY
TRBJ2-7 TRBV15 ATSRDGGASGEQY
TRBJ2-3 TRBV7-9 ASSLDYTDTQY
TRBJ2-1 TRBV6-6 ASSYSLTDNEQF
TRBJ2-2 TRBV27 ASSLSTGEVGELF
TRBJ2-3 TRBV7-9 ASSFTPTDTQY
TRBJ2-1 TRBV5-8 ASSSSGTKYNEQF
TRBJ2-1 TRBV9 ASSGERVEQF
TRBJ1-4 TRBV7-8 ASGWADEKLF
TRBJ1-1 TRBV21-1 ASSNAVQGRAIGGNTEAF
TRBJ2-1 TRBV7-9 ASSPGTSGNNEQF
TRBJ2-3 TRBV4-1 ASSQDPRQTNTQY
TRBJ2-1 TRBV5-1 ASRETSSYYNEQF
TRBJ2-5 TRBV9 ASSVDGSSIGQETQY
TRBJ2-4 TRBV28 ASSPTELAKNIQY
TRBJ2-5 TRBV13 ASNLPGEAEETQY
TRBJ2-1 TRBV5-4 ASSLGSNEQF
TRBJ2-5 TRBV7-9 ASSPIDKMTQY
TRBJ2-1 TRBV28 ASRHRDRVNEQF
TRBJ2-1 TRBV7-8 ASSTPGGDRGNEQF
. TRBV27 ASSPFGPHYEQY
TRBJ2-7 TRBV2 ASSSTGESTYEQY